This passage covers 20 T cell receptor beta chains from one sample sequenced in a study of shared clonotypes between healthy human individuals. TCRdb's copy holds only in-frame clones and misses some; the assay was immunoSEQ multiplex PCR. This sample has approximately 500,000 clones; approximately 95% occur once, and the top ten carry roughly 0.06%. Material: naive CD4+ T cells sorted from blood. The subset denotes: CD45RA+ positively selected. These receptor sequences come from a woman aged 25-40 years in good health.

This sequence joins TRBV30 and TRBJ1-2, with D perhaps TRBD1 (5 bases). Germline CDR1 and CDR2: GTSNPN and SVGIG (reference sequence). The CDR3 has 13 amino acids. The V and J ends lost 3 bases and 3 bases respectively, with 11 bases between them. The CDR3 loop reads CAWRVAGDYGYTF. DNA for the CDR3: TGTGCCTGGAGAGTCGCGGGGGACTATGGCTACACCTTC.

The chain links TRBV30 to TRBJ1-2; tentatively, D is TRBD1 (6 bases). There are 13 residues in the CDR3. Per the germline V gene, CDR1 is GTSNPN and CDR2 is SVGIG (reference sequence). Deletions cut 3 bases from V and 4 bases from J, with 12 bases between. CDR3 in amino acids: CAWRLEGGYGYTF. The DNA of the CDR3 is TGTGCCTGGAGATTAGAGGGGGGCTATGGCTACACCTTC.

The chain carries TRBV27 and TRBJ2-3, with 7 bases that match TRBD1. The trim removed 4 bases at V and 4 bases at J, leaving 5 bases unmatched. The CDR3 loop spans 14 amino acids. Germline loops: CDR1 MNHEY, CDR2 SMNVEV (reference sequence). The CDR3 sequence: CASSSGQIPDTQYF. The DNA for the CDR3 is TGTGCCAGCAGTTCGGGACAGATCCCAGATACGCAGTATTTT.

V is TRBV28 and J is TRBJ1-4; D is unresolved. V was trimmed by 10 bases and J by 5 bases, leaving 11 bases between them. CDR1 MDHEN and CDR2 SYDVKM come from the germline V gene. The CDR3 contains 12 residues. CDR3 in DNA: TGTGCCACCGGACTGCTGAATGAAAAACTGTTTTTT. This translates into CATGLLNEKLFF.

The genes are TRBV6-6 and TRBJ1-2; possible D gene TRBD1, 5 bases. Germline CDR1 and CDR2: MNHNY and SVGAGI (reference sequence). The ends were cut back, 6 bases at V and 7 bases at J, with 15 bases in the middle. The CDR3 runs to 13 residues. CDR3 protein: CASREIAGTGYTF. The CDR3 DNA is TGTGCCAGCAGAGAAATCGCCGGGACTGGCTACACCTTC.

The CDR3 is CASSGAFQETQYF. DNA of the CDR3: TGTGCCAGCAGTGGAGCCTTCCAAGAGACCCAGTACTTC. The gene calls are TRBV6-1 and TRBJ2-5; the D is unclear. The length of the CDR3 is 13 residues. V was trimmed by 4 bases and J by 1 base, leaving 7 bases between them. The germline CDR1 and CDR2 sequences are MNHNS and SASEGT.

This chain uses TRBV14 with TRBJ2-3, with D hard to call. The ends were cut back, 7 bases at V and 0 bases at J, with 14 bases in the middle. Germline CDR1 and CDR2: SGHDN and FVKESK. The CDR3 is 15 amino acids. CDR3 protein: CASNPDAVSTDTQYF. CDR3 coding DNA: TGTGCCAGCAACCCGGACGCCGTGAGCACAGATACGCAGTATTTT.

The CDR3 nucleotides read TGCAGCGTTACACCGGGACAGGGCCGGACAGATACGCAGTATTTT. Its translation is CSVTPGQGRTDTQYF. The V gene is TRBV29-1, the J gene TRBJ2-3; 9 bases line up with TRBD1. The CDR3 has 15 residues. V gave up 5 bases and J gave up 3 bases; unmatched junction bases: 9. Per germline, CDR1 SQVTM and CDR2 ANQGSEA.

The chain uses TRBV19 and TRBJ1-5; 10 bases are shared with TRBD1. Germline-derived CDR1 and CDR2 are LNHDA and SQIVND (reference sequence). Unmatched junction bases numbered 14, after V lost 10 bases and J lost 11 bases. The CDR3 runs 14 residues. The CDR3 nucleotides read TGTGCCACCCGGACCGGGACAGGGGCCAGGACCCAGCATTTT. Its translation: CATRTGTGARTQHF.

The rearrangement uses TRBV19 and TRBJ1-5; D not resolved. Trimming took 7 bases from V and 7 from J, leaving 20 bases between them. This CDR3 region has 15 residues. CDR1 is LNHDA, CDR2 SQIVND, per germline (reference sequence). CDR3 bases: TGTGCCAGTACCCAAAACGTTGCGGGAGGCCAGCCCCAGCATTTT. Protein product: CASTQNVAGGQPQHF. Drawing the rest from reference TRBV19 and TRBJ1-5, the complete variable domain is DGGITQSPKYLFRKEGQNVTLSCEQNLNHDAMYWYRQDPGQGLRLIYYSQIVNDFQKGDIAEGYSVSREKKESFPLTVTSAQKNPTAFYLCASTQNVAGGQPQHFGDGTRLSIL.

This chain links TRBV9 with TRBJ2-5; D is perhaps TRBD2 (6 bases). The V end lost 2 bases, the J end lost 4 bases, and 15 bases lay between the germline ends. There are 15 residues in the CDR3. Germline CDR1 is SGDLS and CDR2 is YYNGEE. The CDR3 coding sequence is TGTGCCAGCAGCGTCGCTGTGCGGGATGGAGAGACCCAGTACTTC. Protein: CASSVAVRDGETQYF.

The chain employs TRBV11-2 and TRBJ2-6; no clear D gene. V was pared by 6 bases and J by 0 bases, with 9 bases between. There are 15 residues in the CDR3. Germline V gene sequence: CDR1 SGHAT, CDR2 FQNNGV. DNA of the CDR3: TGTGCCAGCAGTAACACTGGCTCTGGGGCCAACGTCCTGACTTTC. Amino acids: CASSNTGSGANVLTF.

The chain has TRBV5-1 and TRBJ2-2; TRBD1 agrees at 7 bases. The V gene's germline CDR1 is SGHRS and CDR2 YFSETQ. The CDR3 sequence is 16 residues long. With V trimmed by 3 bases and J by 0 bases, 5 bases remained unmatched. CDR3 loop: CASSSTGTANTGELFF. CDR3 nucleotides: TGCGCCAGCAGCTCAACCGGGACAGCGAACACCGGGGAGCTGTTTTTT.

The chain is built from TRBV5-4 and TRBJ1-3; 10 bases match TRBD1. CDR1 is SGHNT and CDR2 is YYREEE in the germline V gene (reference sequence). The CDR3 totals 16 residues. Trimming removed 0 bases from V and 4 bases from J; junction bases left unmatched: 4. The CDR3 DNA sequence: TGTGCCAGCAGCTTGGTTGGGACAGGGGCCGGAAACACCATATATTTT. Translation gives CASSLVGTGAGNTIYF.

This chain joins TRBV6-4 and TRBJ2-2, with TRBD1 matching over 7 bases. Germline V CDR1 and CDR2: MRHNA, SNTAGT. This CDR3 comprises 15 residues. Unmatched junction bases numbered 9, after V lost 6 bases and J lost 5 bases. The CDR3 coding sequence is TGTGCCAGCAGCGGACAGGAGTTTGGGACCGGGGAGCTGTTTTTT. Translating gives CASSGQEFGTGELFF.

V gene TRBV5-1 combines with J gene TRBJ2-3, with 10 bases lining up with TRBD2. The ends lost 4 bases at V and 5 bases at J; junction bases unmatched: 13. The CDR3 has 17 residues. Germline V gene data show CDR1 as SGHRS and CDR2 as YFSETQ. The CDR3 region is CASSLIGAGGPLDTQYF. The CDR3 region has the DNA TGCGCCAGCAGCCTGATCGGAGCGGGAGGGCCGTTAGATACGCAGTATTTT.

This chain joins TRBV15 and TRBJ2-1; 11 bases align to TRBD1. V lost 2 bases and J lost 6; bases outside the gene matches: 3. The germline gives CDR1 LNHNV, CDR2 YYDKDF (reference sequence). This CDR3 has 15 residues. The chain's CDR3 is CATSRPGQGGNEQFF. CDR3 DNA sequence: TGTGCCACCAGCAGACCGGGACAGGGGGGCAATGAGCAGTTCTTC.

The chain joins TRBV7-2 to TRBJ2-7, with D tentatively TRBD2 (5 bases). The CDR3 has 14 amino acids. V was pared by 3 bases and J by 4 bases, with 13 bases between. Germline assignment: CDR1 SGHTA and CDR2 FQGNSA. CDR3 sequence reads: CASSFGLADYEQYF. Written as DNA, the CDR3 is TGTGCCAGCAGCTTTGGGCTAGCTGATTACGAGCAGTACTTC.

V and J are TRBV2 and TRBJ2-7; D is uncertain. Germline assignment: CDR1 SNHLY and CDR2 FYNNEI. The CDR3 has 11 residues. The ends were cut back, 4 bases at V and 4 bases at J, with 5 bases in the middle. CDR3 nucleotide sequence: TGTGCCAGCAGTGGGCATTACGAGCAGTACTTC. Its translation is CASSGHYEQYF.

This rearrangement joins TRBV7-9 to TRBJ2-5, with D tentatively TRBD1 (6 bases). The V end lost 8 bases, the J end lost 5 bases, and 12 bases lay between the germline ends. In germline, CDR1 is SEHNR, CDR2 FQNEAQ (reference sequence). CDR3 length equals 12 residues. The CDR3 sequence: CASGHDRETQYF. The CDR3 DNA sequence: TGTGCCAGCGGACACGACAGGGAGACCCAGTACTTC.